This T cell receptor (beta chain) originates from a study of shared clonotypes between healthy human individuals. Profiled with immunoSEQ multiplex PCR; TCRdb holds only in-frame clones, not every one. The sample consists of 2.3 million or so clones, approximately 95% of them appearing once. The V end lost 5 bases, the J end lost 0 bases, and 14 bases lay between the germline ends. Germline V CDR1 and CDR2: SGHTA, FQGTGA. The CDR3 has 16 amino acids. The clonotype originates from a man aged 18 to 29 in good health. Some clones in this sample may be carry-over from other donors' samples. The material sequenced was naive CD4+ T cells from PBMCs. Stated subset: CD45RA+ positively selected. The chain uses TRBV7-3 and TRBJ2-1; D may be TRBD2 (6 bases). The CDR3 loop is CASSPGGARSYNEQFF. CDR3 nucleotides: TGTGCCAGCAGCCCCGGGGGAGCCCGCTCCTACAATGAGCAGTTCTTC.